This T cell receptor beta chain stems from a study of blood T cell repertoires in COVID-19 (dated by TCRdb to the early 2020s). About the investigation overall: Samples covering the acute and convalescent phases of COVID-19 were provided by collaborators in the United States, Italy and Spain. Sample metadata almost always included a de-identified subject ID, COVID-19 status, age in years and sex. The repertoires were made available in a free public database intended to serve as a resource for research on the immune response to SARS-CoV-2. Samples came from the ongoing ImmuneRACE study (first 160 participants) plus 1,254 subjects from 6 global collaborators. HLA class I and class II types, where available, came from metadata supplied by the sample provider rather than from assay-based typing. The material from the prospective study consisted of cDNA or gDNA derived from T cells, B-cell-depleted T cells, or PBMCs. Deeply sampled blood TCRbeta repertoires from subjects exposed to, actively infected with, or recovered from COVID-19 were included in the dataset.

Each collaborating institution followed its own protocols to collect whole blood in K2EDTA tubes. For TCRbeta analysis, collaborators shipped samples in one of three forms: frozen whole blood, isolated PBMCs, or DNA extracted from either of those sample types. TCRbeta CDR3 regions were amplified from genomic DNA using the immunoSEQ Assay, a bias-controlled multiplex PCR. The published analysis was carried out like this. Within the assay, amplification of reference gene primers was used to estimate how many nucleated cells each sample contained. To quantify the absolute abundance of each unique TCRbeta CDR3 rearrangement, sequence reads were collapsed and filtered. For each sample, productive Simpson clonality was calculated as the square root of Simpson's diversity index over productive rearrangements. TCRdb's version of the immuneACCESS table is confined to in-frame rearrangements and falls short of the full clone set. An unresolved V gene accounts for under half of the shortfall where checked; the remainder is of unknown origin. The V and J calls and clone size come from that table; D and trimming were worked out from the DNA. This sample is represented by over 120,000 clones; roughly 87% of them were singletons. The ten largest make up over 0.75% of the sample.

The germline V gene specifies ENHRY as CDR1 and SYGVKD as CDR2. The CDR3 goes from the cysteine to the phenylalanine over 13 residues. Only the CDR3 portion is preserved as DNA: 39 bases, with reading frame beginning at the first base. A distance of 10 bases separates the germline ends of V and J, which lose 8 bases and 0 bases respectively. About this clone itself: What antigen it recognizes has not been identified. Nothing much larger sits one base from this clone, and base qualities are not available.

What the authors observed across the whole study: Clinical and demographic metadata were provided uncurated, with the amount varying by source and participant.

The receptor's source is a woman in her forties or fifties with acute or convalescent COVID-19. The chain employs TRBV10-3 and TRBJ1-1; the D segment cannot be called with confidence. Material: peripheral blood. The bases read TGTGCCATCGGCGAGGGTATGAACACTGAAGCTTTCTTT. Its protein product is CAIGEGMNTEAFF.